This T cell receptor beta chain comes out of a study of cytomegalovirus exposure and HLA in healthy donors. Study-wide results and limits: A few chains linked to CMV were shown in vitro to be specific for CMV antigens. As a later analysis showed, a missense DCLRE1C variant was linked to trimming of TCR beta V- and J-genes.

The germline CDR1 and CDR2 sequences are LGHNA and YSLEER. V dropped 0 bases and J dropped 7; count of bases not matched to a gene: 11. There are 18 residues in the CDR3. On this clone itself: Its antigen is not identified.

It was with 60 Vbeta and 13 Jbeta primers that the PCR ran. Some clones are missing from TCRdb's copy, which holds only in-frame ones; the method was immunoSEQ multiplex PCR. The sample lists about 220,000 clones, roughly 79% occurring once. This clonotype originated in a male donor in good health and CMV-seronegative. The source material was PBMCs. The genes are TRBV4-3 and TRBJ2-1; 11 bases agree with TRBD2. The CDR3 DNA sequence: TGCGCCAGCAGCCAAGATTGGAAAAGACTAGCGGGGAGGAATGAGCAGTTCTTC. Translating it yields CASSQDWKRLAGRNEQFF.